This T cell receptor (beta chain) originates from a study of Graves' ophthalmopathy and Graves' hyperthyroidism. TCR beta CDR3 regions were amplified from RNA transcripts. A first-round RT-PCR used HTBI primers, followed by a second-round multiplex PCR. One entry per CDR3 protein, called by TCRdb with MiXCR from the multiplex PCR reads. This sample has more than 40,000 distinct CDR3 sequences; 50% to 65% occur once, and the top ten carry 23%. About this clonotype itself: One end of the junction varies from germline; a read error may be responsible.

Active ophthalmopathy (CAS at least 3, NOSPECS at least 4), lasting under 3 months. CDR3 size: 17 residues. Germline V CDR1 and CDR2: SQVTM, ANQGSEA. Sequenced input: peripheral blood. The chain uses TRBV29-1 and TRBJ2-3; TRBD1 is a possible D gene (6 bases). The clonotype comes from an adult man with Graves' ophthalmopathy. CDR3 protein: CSVEDLSDRHWGDTQYF. The CDR3 DNA follows: TGCAGCGTTGAAGATCTGTCAGACAGGCACTGGGGAGATACGCAGTATTTC.